One sample yielded the 7 T cell receptor beta chains listed below, sequenced in a study of blood T cells in healthy people across ages (dated by TCRdb to about 2015). Receptors were amplified or captured by 5' RACE. The sequencer listed for this sample is Illumina HiSeq 2500. A second about 7 to 11 cycle PCR used a sample-barcoded 5' primer and a J-beta primer mix. TCRdb redid the processing of the public reads, applying fastp at Q25 and MiXCR, and retained in-frame beta chains. Every distinct CDR3 protein forms one entry, paired with its most common genes and DNA. Present in this sample are around 940,000 distinct CDR3 sequences, just over 50% of which were seen just once. The ten largest clones take up roughly 23% of the sample. The sequencing sample was made of blood. The receptors here all came from a woman aged 55 to 70 in good health.

This clonotype was counted many times. The chain is built from TRBV4-1 and TRBJ2-5, with TRBD2 as a possible D gene (6 bases). The CDR3 has 14 amino acids. Germline V CDR1 and CDR2: MGHRA, YSYEKL. V gave up 0 bases and J gave up 4 bases, with 9 bases separating them. DNA for the CDR3: TGCGCCAGCAGCCAAGAATGGAGGGCAGAGACCCAGTACTTC. Encoded protein: CASSQEWRAETQYF.

J is TRBJ2-5 and V is TRBV4-1; D unclear. CDR3 size: 13 residues. Germline assignment: CDR1 MGHRA and CDR2 YSYEKL. V gave up 0 bases and J gave up 3 bases, with 5 bases separating them. For the CDR3, the DNA is TGCGCCAGCAGCCAAGAAATAGAAGAGACCCAGTACTTC. As protein: CASSQEIEETQYF.

The chain carries TRBV4-1 and TRBJ1-4; 10 bases map to TRBD1. This CDR3 is built from 17 residues. V trimming: 4 bases; J trimming: 3 bases; junction bases outside the gene matches: 8. Germline CDR1 is MGHRA and CDR2 is YSYEKL. For the CDR3, the DNA is TGCGCCAGCAGCCTCGGACAGGGGGGGATGTCTAATGAAAAACTGTTTTTT. This codes for CASSLGQGGMSNEKLFF.

The chain has TRBV10-3 and TRBJ2-3, with 7 nucleotides matching TRBD2. The CDR3 is 17 residues long. The J segment lost 5 bases and the V segment lost 6 bases, leaving 17 bases of the junction unmatched. Per the germline V gene, CDR1 is ENHRY and CDR2 is SYGVKD. The CDR3 nucleotides read TGTGCCATCAGCCACCTAGGGCGGGGGATGTTCGGAGATACGCAGTATTTT. Protein: CAISHLGRGMFGDTQYF.

This clonotype has only one observation. DNA of the CDR3: TGTGCCAGCAGCACTGGCCTAGGACCCTACAATGAGCAGTTCTTC. Encoded protein: CASSTGLGPYNEQFF. This chain connects TRBV7-6 to TRBJ2-1, with D unclear. The CDR3 is 15 residues long. V was clipped by 5 bases and J by 2 bases, with 13 bases between them. From germline, CDR1 is SGHVS and CDR2 FNYEAQ.

V and J are TRBV20-1 and TRBJ2-1; 7 bases match TRBD2. The CDR3 has 18 amino acids. From germline, CDR1 is DFQATT and CDR2 SNEGSKA (reference sequence). J gave up 0 bases and V 3 bases, and 14 bases lay outside the gene matches. The CDR3 is CSARESGTRGSSYNEQFF. The CDR3 DNA sequence: TGCAGTGCTAGGGAGAGCGGGACTCGGGGGAGCTCCTACAATGAGCAGTTCTTC.

This chain joins TRBV7-2 and TRBJ2-6; a possible D gene is TRBD2 (5 bases). The germline CDR1 and CDR2 sequences are SGHTA and FQGNSA. This CDR3 contains 16 residues. V shed 4 bases and J shed 0 bases, with 10 bases lying between them. The DNA of the CDR3 is TGTGCCAGCAGCTCCGAGGGAGCCTCTGGGGCCAACGTCCTGACTTTC. Translation: CASSSEGASGANVLTF.